Listed below are T cell receptor beta chains from one sample, sequenced in a study of blood T cell repertoires in COVID-19. The data were produced by immunoSEQ multiplex PCR, yet TCRdb's version contains in-frame clones alone and is incomplete. The profile shows 90,000 to 120,000 clones, 88% of them singletons. The material sequenced was peripheral blood. Receptors originate from a human donor in a cohort sampled during active COVID-19. The CDR3 runs from the conserved cysteine through the conserved F or W. A D gene is named only where the DNA matches it firmly. Clone sizes are given selectively: once, few, many, or a class where the clone is expanded.

clone size: NA; D gene: TRBD2; J gene: TRBJ2-1; V gene: TRBV15; CDR3 DNA: TGTGCCACCAGACCCGGGGAGGGATTCTACAATGAGCAGTTCTTC; CDR3 protein: CATRPGEGFYNEQFF
clone size: once; D gene: NA; J gene: TRBJ2-3; V gene: TRBV13; CDR3 DNA: TGTGCCAGCAGCTTAAGGGGCGGTGATACGCAGTATTTT; CDR3 protein: CASSLRGGDTQYF
clone size: NA; D gene: NA; J gene: TRBJ1-1; V gene: TRBV19; CDR3 DNA: TGTGCCAGTAGTACCTCCGGGGTGGTCACTGAAGCTTTCTTT; CDR3 protein: CASSTSGVVTEAFF
clone size: NA; D gene: TRBD2; J gene: TRBJ2-2; V gene: TRBV5-3; CDR3 DNA: TGTGCCAGAAGCCCGGTGACTAGCGGGAGAGGCACCGGGGAGCTGTTTTTT; CDR3 protein: CARSPVTSGRGTGELFF
clone size: NA; D gene: TRBD2; J gene: TRBJ2-7; V gene: TRBV7-9; CDR3 DNA: TGTGCCAGCAGCTTAATCGGGGGGTCGGAGGAGCAGTACTTC; CDR3 protein: CASSLIGGSEEQYF
clone size: NA; D gene: TRBD1; J gene: TRBJ1-4; V gene: TRBV5-1; CDR3 DNA: TGCGCCAGCAGCTTGGCCAAGGGGGCGGGTGAAAAACTGTTTTTT; CDR3 protein: CASSLAKGAGEKLFF
clone size: NA; D gene: TRBD2; J gene: TRBJ2-1; V gene: TRBV11-2; CDR3 DNA: TGTGCCAGCAGCTCTTCACCCGGGACTAGCGCGCTCGAGCTCTTC; CDR3 protein: CASSSSPGTSALELF
clone size: NA; D gene: NA; J gene: TRBJ1-2; V gene: TRBV19; CDR3 DNA: TGTGCCAGTAGTCATCGCCCCCTCGGAGCGGAGGGCTACACCTTC; CDR3 protein: CASSHRPLGAEGYTF
clone size: NA; D gene: NA; J gene: TRBJ1-4; V gene: TRBV9; CDR3 DNA: TGTGCCAGCAGCGTCTTTGGGGGAGGGAATGAAAAACTGTTTTTT; CDR3 protein: CASSVFGGGNEKLFF
clone size: NA; D gene: TRBD1; J gene: TRBJ1-3; V gene: TRBV28; CDR3 DNA: TGTGCCAGCAGTCCCTTGACAGGGGGCTCTGGAAACACCATATATTTT; CDR3 protein: CASSPLTGGSGNTIYF
clone size: NA; D gene: TRBD1; J gene: TRBJ2-3; V gene: TRBV10-1; CDR3 DNA: TGCGCCAGCAGTGAGAACGTTGGACAGGGTGGAGATACGCAGTATTTT; CDR3 protein: CASSENVGQGGDTQYF
clone size: NA; D gene: NA; J gene: TRBJ2-3; V gene: TRBV29-1; CDR3 DNA: TGCAGCGTTGAAGATCTTGGGCAGGGGTGGACAGATACGCAGTATTTT; CDR3 protein: CSVEDLGQGWTDTQYF
clone size: once; D gene: TRBD1; J gene: TRBJ2-7; V gene: TRBV5-6; CDR3 DNA: TGTGCCAGCAGCTTCGGGACAGGGTCCTACGAGCAGTACTTC; CDR3 protein: CASSFGTGSYEQYF
clone size: NA; D gene: TRBD1; J gene: TRBJ2-5; V gene: TRBV2; CDR3 DNA: TGTGCCAGCAGAACCGGGACAGTCCAAGAGACCCAGTACTTC; CDR3 protein: CASRTGTVQETQYF
clone size: once; D gene: NA; J gene: TRBJ2-5; V gene: TRBV7-3; CDR3 DNA: TGTGCCAGCAGCTCACAGGGAATTCGAGAGACCCAGTACTTC; CDR3 protein: CASSSQGIRETQYF
clone size: NA; D gene: NA; J gene: TRBJ2-1; V gene: TRBV28; CDR3 DNA: TGTGCCAGCAGTGGAGGGTCCTACAATGAGCAGTTCTTC; CDR3 protein: CASSGGSYNEQFF
clone size: NA; D gene: NA; J gene: TRBJ1-1; V gene: TRBV6-1; CDR3 DNA: TGTGCCAGCAGTGAAATCGGGAGCTGGACTGAAGCTTTCTTT; CDR3 protein: CASSEIGSWTEAFF